These T cell receptor beta chains were read from a single sample in a study of cytomegalovirus exposure and HLA in healthy donors. The table came from immunoSEQ multiplex PCR; TCRdb's copy has only in-frame clones and leaves some out. The sample lists under 200,000 clones, roughly 82% seen once, with roughly 0.5% in the top ten. The source material was PBMCs. The source of these receptors is a woman aged 50 to 60 in good health and CMV-seronegative. Both conserved end residues are part of each CDR3. Fields, in order: V gene, J gene, D gene, clone size, CDR3 protein, CDR3 DNA. A D gene is named only where the DNA matches it firmly. Only part of the rows carry a size: once, few, many, or a class if the clone is expanded.

TRBV7-9,TRBJ2-2,TRBD2,.,CASSSSGRAAGELFF,TGTGCCAGCAGCTCTAGCGGGAGGGCCGCCGGGGAGCTGTTTTTT
TRBV7-2,TRBJ1-1,.,.,CASKGQLNTEAFF,TGTGCCAGCAAAGGACAGTTGAACACTGAAGCTTTCTTT
TRBV7-9,TRBJ2-1,TRBD2,once,CASSPRGTSGSGDEQFF,TGTGCCAGCAGCCCCAGGGGGACTAGCGGGAGCGGCGATGAGCAGTTCTTC
TRBV28,TRBJ2-7,.,.,CASSDRLLSYEQYF,TGTGCCAGCTCCGACAGGTTGTTGTCCTACGAGCAGTACTTC
TRBV19,TRBJ1-4,TRBD1,.,CASTVLSKGQGTEKLFF,TGTGCCAGTACCGTGCTCTCAAAGGGACAGGGGACTGAAAAACTGTTTTTT
TRBV9,TRBJ1-4,TRBD1,.,CASSVTTGERGEKLFF,TGTGCCAGCAGCGTGACTACAGGGGAGAGAGGGGAAAAACTGTTTTTT
TRBV7-9,TRBJ2-3,.,.,CASSFGLASTDTQYF,TGTGCCAGCAGCTTCGGGCTAGCGAGCACAGATACGCAGTATTTT
TRBV28,TRBJ2-1,.,few,CASGSQGGGYNEQFF,TGTGCCAGCGGAAGTCAAGGGGGTGGATACAATGAGCAGTTCTTC
TRBV9,TRBJ2-7,.,.,CASSPNPVSSYEQYF,TGTGCCAGCAGCCCCAACCCGGTGAGCTCCTACGAGCAGTACTTC
TRBV10-3,TRBJ1-2,TRBD1,few,CAISAKTGGRDGYTF,TGTGCCATCAGTGCCAAAACAGGGGGACGTGATGGCTACACCTTC
TRBV7-9,TRBJ1-2,TRBD1,.,CASSLPLQGAGGYTF,TGTGCCAGCAGCTTACCACTACAGGGGGCAGGGGGCTACACCTTC
TRBV18,TRBJ1-2,TRBD1,.,CASSPGQGTNYGYTF,TGTGCCAGCTCACCCGGACAGGGAACCAACTATGGCTACACCTTC
TRBV5-1,TRBJ2-1,.,once,CASSFDGGGNEQFF,TGCGCCAGCAGCTTCGACGGGGGTGGCAATGAGCAGTTCTTC
TRBV7-9,TRBJ2-1,.,.,CASSSVAGYNEQFF,TGTGCCAGCAGCTCGGTTGCGGGATACAATGAGCAGTTCTTC
TRBV6-5,TRBJ1-2,.,.,CASTGRGAYGYTF,TGTGCCAGCACGGGTAGGGGCGCGTATGGCTACACCTTC
TRBV28,TRBJ1-1,.,.,CASSLFVTGNTEAFF,TGTGCCAGCAGTTTGTTTGTTACAGGGAACACTGAAGCTTTCTTT
TRBV30,TRBJ2-7,.,.,CAWSVSPGDYEQYF,TGTGCCTGGAGTGTATCCCCGGGGGACTACGAGCAGTACTTC
TRBV5-1,TRBJ2-2,TRBD2,.,CASSRSGTSVTTGELFF,TGCGCCAGCAGCCGATCCGGGACTAGCGTAACCACCGGGGAGCTGTTTTTT
TRBV5-4,TRBJ2-3,.,.,CASSSGLITDTQYF,TGTGCCAGCAGCAGCGGACTTATCACAGATACGCAGTATTTT
TRBV28,TRBJ2-7,.,few,CASMDGSQYEQYF,TGTGCCAGCATGGACGGGAGTCAATACGAGCAGTACTTC
TRBV6-1,TRBJ2-7,TRBD2,.,CASSGLAGGPTYEQYF,TGTGCCAGCAGTGGACTAGCGGGGGGCCCCACCTACGAGCAGTACTTC
TRBV15,TRBJ2-6,TRBD1,few,CATSRDRVASGANVLTF,TGTGCCACCAGCAGGGACAGGGTGGCCTCTGGGGCCAACGTCCTGACTTTC
TRBV7-2,TRBJ2-7,.,.,CASSLGGLGSYEQYF,TGTGCCAGCAGCCTGGGAGGACTCGGTTCCTACGAGCAGTACTTC
TRBV18,TRBJ1-1,.,.,CASVYAVNTEAFF,TGTGCCAGCGTGTACGCAGTGAACACTGAAGCTTTCTTT
TRBV5-1,TRBJ2-1,TRBD2,.,CASSSAPLAGGRNEQFF,TGCGCCAGCAGCTCAGCACCCCTAGCGGGGGGGCGAAATGAGCAGTTCTTC
TRBV2,TRBJ2-3,TRBD2,.,CASSPRTSADTQYF,TGTGCCAGCAGTCCGAGGACTAGCGCAGATACGCAGTATTTT
TRBV18,TRBJ2-3,TRBD1,.,CASSLLLTGRSADTQYF,TGTGCCAGCTCACTCTTATTGACAGGGAGAAGTGCAGATACGCAGTATTTT